A selection of T cell receptor beta chains follows, all from one sample in a study of neurological immune-mediated disorders. TCRdb reprocessed the 5' RACE reads with MiXCR, giving one entry per CDR3 protein. Of tens of thousands of distinct CDR3 sequences listed, less than 11% are singletons. Sequenced input: PBMCs. All receptors derive from an older woman with HTLV-1-associated myelopathy (HAM/TSP). The conserved cysteine and the conserved F or W are not part of the CDR3 here.

TRBV30,AWSRGHYGYT
TRBV5-1,ASSLGSDRGNSPLH
TRBV7-8,ASSPETGALEPQH
TRBV5-6,ASSSWGIPYNEQF
TRBV7-9,ASSLSVAGEQY
TRBV6-1,ASSSGQGRSNQPQH
TRBV20-1,SAFDLRGLKTQY
TRBV5-1,ASSLGAGSYEQY
TRBV5-1,ASSLLRGADSYEQY
TRBV10-3,AISESLRQGPYEQY
TRBV18,ASSTTGLQGADTQY
TRBV5-1,ASSLDGVNGYT
TRBV7-9,ASSLTLLGLAGARYNEQF
TRBV20-1,SARAQGWEQY
TRBV5-1,ASSFGWRGNTEAF
TRBV20-1,SASYLGGNYGYT
TRBV10-3,AISRQNTGELF
TRBV6-6,ASNPTGSGGNQPQH
TRBV20-1,SARAPGGWEKLF
TRBV7-2,ASSLGVAVTYEQY
TRBV12-3/TRBV12-4,ASSSTTGAEQY
TRBV30,ARQTSGALGEQF
TRBV13,ASSLGAGKTEAF
TRBV15,ATSNLVSGANVLT